Listed here is a single TCR beta chain. The data belong to a study of T cell changes during pregnancy in multiple sclerosis. Data came from immunoSEQ multiplex PCR; TCRdb stores just in-frame clones and leaves some out. The sample records roughly 35,000 clones, about 88% being singletons. Trimming stripped 8 bases from V and 0 bases from J, with 15 bases between. Germline-derived CDR1 and CDR2 are SGDLS and YYNGEE. There are 15 residues in the CDR3. The J gene is TRBJ2-1, the V gene TRBV9, with D perhaps matching TRBD2 (5 bases). This material consisted of CD4+ T cells from peripheral blood mononuclear cells, taken before pregnancy. The TCR comes from a female donor with multiple sclerosis, enrolled in a pregnancy study. Written as DNA, the CDR3 is TGTGCCAGTGGATGGGCGGGTAGCTCCTACAATGAGCAGTTCTTC. Its translation: CASGWAGSSYNEQFF.